The 10 T cell receptor beta chains reported below all come from one sample, sequenced in a study of beta chain features in type 1 diabetes. Reverse transcribing all isolated RNA meant expressed TCRB transcripts were sequenced. Some clones are missing from TCRdb's copy, which holds only in-frame ones; the method was immunoSEQ multiplex PCR. The sample records some 360,000 clones, less than 20% being singletons. Input material: naive CD4+ T cells from blood. The receptors here all came from a woman under 30 in good health.

This clone was counted only a few times. The chain recombines TRBV5-4 with TRBJ1-2, with TRBD1 identical over 11 bases. Germline-derived CDR1 and CDR2 are SGHNT and YYREEE (reference sequence). This CDR3 is 16 amino acids long. J was trimmed by 0 bases and V by 6 bases; bases with no gene match: 7. The CDR3 is CASTRTGGTSNYGYTF. CDR3 DNA: TGTGCCAGCACCCGGACAGGGGGCACCTCTAACTATGGCTACACCTTC.

This clone was found a few times. The CDR3 protein is CASSLLGRGNYEQYF. The CDR3 DNA is TGTGCCAGCAGCTTATTGGGCCGGGGGAATTACGAGCAGTACTTC. The V call is TRBV7-2, the J call TRBJ2-7, with D maybe TRBD2 (6 bases). Germline CDR1 and CDR2: SGHTA and FQGNSA. This CDR3 has 15 residues. Trimming removed 2 bases at V and 4 bases at J, with 15 bases between.

The chain is built from TRBV7-2 and TRBJ2-1; maybe TRBD2 (7 bases). From germline, CDR1 is SGHTA and CDR2 FQGNSA. Trimming took off 8 bases at V and 1 base at J, with 21 bases between the two ends. CDR3 length: 17 amino acids. CDR3 DNA: TGTGCCAGCTCTACCATCGGGGGGCGCGGATCCTACAATGAGCAGTTCTTC. Its protein product is CASSTIGGRGSYNEQFF.

This clone was observed a handful of times. The V gene is TRBV4-2, the J gene TRBJ2-1; TRBD2 might be the D (6 bases). The V gene's germline CDR1 is LGHNA and CDR2 YNFKEQ. This CDR3 contains 16 residues. V was pared by 0 bases and J by 7 bases, with 16 bases between. CDR3 in amino acids: CASSQDPDGSRNEQFF. CDR3 coding DNA: TGTGCCAGCAGCCAAGATCCAGACGGGAGTCGGAATGAGCAGTTCTTC.

This clone was counted a few times. The chain combines TRBV19 with TRBJ2-2; the D is unclear. CDR1 is LNHDA and CDR2 is SQIVND in the germline V gene (reference sequence). The CDR3 extends over 14 amino acids. Trimming took off 2 bases at V and 4 bases at J, with 8 bases between the two ends. The CDR3 protein is CASSILSGTGELFF. The DNA of the CDR3 is TGTGCCAGTAGTATACTATCTGGCACCGGGGAGCTGTTTTTT.

In its sample, this clone was seen a few times. The chain links TRBV30 to TRBJ1-5; TRBD1 aligns across 7 bases. Germline loops: CDR1 GTSNPN, CDR2 SVGIG (reference sequence). The CDR3 extends over 15 amino acids. The V and J ends lost 2 bases and 6 bases, in that order; junction bases with no gene match: 10. The CDR3 coding sequence is TGTGCCTGGAGTCCTTCCGGGACAGTTCTTCAGCCCCAGCATTTT. Translated: CAWSPSGTVLQPQHF.

This clone was detected a few times. This rearrangement joins TRBV27 to TRBJ2-6, with 9 bases matching TRBD1. The germline gives CDR1 MNHEY, CDR2 SMNVEV (reference sequence). This CDR3 has 17 amino acids. V shed 8 bases and J 3 bases; nucleotides not matched to a gene: 11. The CDR3 DNA sequence: TGTGCCAGCGCCACGGACAGGGGATTGGGTGGGGCCAACGTCCTGACTTTC. Protein: CASATDRGLGGANVLTF.

Only a few counts were recorded for this clone. The rearrangement links TRBV4-1 to TRBJ1-2; D possibly corresponds to TRBD1 (5 bases). CDR1 is MGHRA and CDR2 is YSYEKL in the germline V gene. Trimming cost V 2 bases and J 2 bases, with 12 bases left between them. The CDR3 is made up of 15 amino acids. DNA for the CDR3: TGCGCCAGCAGCCAACCCGCGGACACCAACTATGGCTACACCTTC. Amino acid sequence: CASSQPADTNYGYTF.

The V gene is TRBV2, the J gene TRBJ2-1; 7 nucleotides align to TRBD2. The V segment lost 6 bases and the J segment 8 bases; nucleotides outside the gene matches: 7. The V gene's germline CDR1 is SNHLY and CDR2 FYNNEI. CDR3 length: 13 residues. DNA for the CDR3: TGTGCCAGCAGAAATAGGGAGGGCTATGAGCAGTTCTTC. Translated, it gives CASRNREGYEQFF. Based on the CDR3 plus reference TRBV2 and TRBJ2-1, the full variable domain is EPEVTQTPSHQVTQMGQEVILRCVPISNHLYFYWYRQILGQKVEFLVSFYNNEISEKSEIFDDQFSVERPDGSNFTLKIRSTKLEDSAMYFCASRNREGYEQFFGPGTRLTVL.

This clone showed up just a few times. This rearrangement joins TRBV4-2 to TRBJ2-5; possible D gene TRBD1, 5 bases. CDR1 and CDR2 from the germline V gene are LGHNA and YNFKEQ. V lost 0 bases to trimming and J lost 1 base, with 12 bases between them. This CDR3 region has 16 residues. CDR3 DNA sequence: TGTGCCAGCAGCCAAGATTACAGGACAACCCAAGAGACCCAGTACTTC. This sequence encodes CASSQDYRTTQETQYF.